The rows below give T cell receptor beta chains drawn from one sample of a study of identical twins' blood T cells. TCRdb reprocessed the 5' RACE reads via MiXCR and lists one record per CDR3 protein. The table shows 300,000 to 400,000 distinct CDR3 sequences, with approximately 30% occurring only once. Sequencing was carried out using PBMCs. The receptors were sampled from a woman aged 18-55 years in good health. Each CDR3 is given with its conserved first and last residue. The order of the fields is D gene, V gene, J gene, clone size, CDR3 protein, CDR3 DNA. A D gene is named only where the DNA matches it firmly. Rows may omit the clone size; those that give it use once, few, many or a size class.

D: .; V: TRBV24-1; J: TRBJ2-3; size: few; CDR3: CATSGGGATDTQYF; DNA: TGTGCCACCAGTGGAGGCGGAGCCACAGATACGCAGTATTTT
D: .; V: TRBV7-2; J: TRBJ2-1; size: .; CDR3: CASSLDRATAGEQFF; DNA: TGTGCCAGCAGCTTAGATCGGGCGACAGCGGGTGAGCAGTTCTTC
D: .; V: TRBV27; J: TRBJ2-1; size: .; CDR3: CASSFESSYNEQFF; DNA: TGTGCCAGCAGTTTCGAGAGCTCCTACAATGAGCAGTTCTTC
D: .; V: TRBV9; J: TRBJ2-1; size: few; CDR3: CASSVVMGVGEQFF; DNA: TGTGCCAGCAGCGTAGTTATGGGGGTTGGTGAGCAGTTCTTC
D: .; V: TRBV2; J: TRBJ2-1; size: few; CDR3: CASSEWGNEQFF; DNA: TGTGCCAGCAGTGAATGGGGCAATGAGCAGTTCTTC
D: .; V: TRBV3-1; J: TRBJ1-1; size: once; CDR3: CASSQYRGLNTEAFF; DNA: TGTGCCAGCAGCCAATATCGGGGTTTGAACACTGAAGCTTTCTTT
D: TRBD1; V: TRBV9; J: TRBJ1-1; size: .; CDR3: CASSADPGTGVEAFF; DNA: TGTGCCAGCAGCGCCGACCCCGGAACAGGGGTTGAAGCTTTCTTT
D: .; V: TRBV20-1; J: TRBJ1-5; size: .; CDR3: CSASDRQPQHF; DNA: TGCAGTGCTAGTGATAGGCAGCCCCAGCATTTT
D: .; V: TRBV23-1; J: TRBJ2-2; size: .; CDR3: CASSLPSDWRSGELFF; DNA: TGCGCCAGCAGTCTACCGTCGGACTGGCGCTCTGGGGAGCTGTTTTTT
D: .; V: TRBV14; J: TRBJ2-7; size: .; CDR3: CASSQDRTASYEQYF; DNA: TGTGCCAGCAGCCAAGATCGGACAGCTTCCTACGAGCAGTACTTC
D: .; V: TRBV5-1; J: TRBJ1-2; size: few; CDR3: CASSFTGDNGYTF; DNA: TGCGCCAGCAGCTTTACAGGAGACAATGGCTACACCTTC
D: .; V: TRBV27; J: TRBJ1-4; size: few; CDR3: CASSLFYKKDEKLFF; DNA: TGTGCCAGCAGTTTATTTTACAAGAAGGATGAAAAACTGTTTTTT
D: TRBD1; V: TRBV7-6; J: TRBJ1-6; size: .; CDR3: CASSLVAGGSNSPLHF; DNA: TGTGCCAGCAGCTTAGTCGCAGGGGGTTCAAATTCACCCCTCCACTTT
D: .; V: TRBV7-2; J: TRBJ2-7; size: .; CDR3: CASSPHTSGEQYF; DNA: TGTGCCAGCAGCCCGCATACTTCGGGCGAGCAGTACTTC
D: TRBD2; V: TRBV5-1; J: TRBJ2-1; size: .; CDR3: CASSLLAGGHNEQFF; DNA: TGCGCCAGCAGCCTCCTAGCGGGGGGGCATAATGAGCAGTTCTTC
D: .; V: TRBV27; J: TRBJ1-5; size: .; CDR3: CASSFMWGGNQPQHF; DNA: TGTGCCAGCAGTTTTATGTGGGGTGGTAATCAGCCCCAGCATTTT
D: .; V: TRBV15; J: TRBJ1-3; size: .; CDR3: CATSGPGRGNTIYF; DNA: TGTGCCACCAGCGGTCCGGGCCGCGGAAACACCATATATTTT
D: TRBD1; V: TRBV4-3; J: TRBJ2-1; size: once; CDR3: CASSRTGDYNEQFF; DNA: TGCGCCAGCTCCCGGACAGGGGACTACAATGAGCAGTTCTTC
D: .; V: TRBV29-1; J: TRBJ1-1; size: once; CDR3: CSVGEGVRTEAFF; DNA: TGCAGCGTTGGTGAGGGGGTCAGAACTGAAGCTTTCTTT
D: .; V: TRBV5-1; J: TRBJ1-6; size: few; CDR3: CASSLGVGSNSPLHF; DNA: TGCGCCAGCAGCTTGGGAGTGGGTTCCAATTCACCCCTCCACTTT
D: TRBD1; V: TRBV2; J: TRBJ1-2; size: few; CDR3: CASSWDREGGYTF; DNA: TGTGCCAGCAGTTGGGACAGGGAAGGCGGCTACACCTTC
D: .; V: TRBV2; J: TRBJ2-1; size: once; CDR3: CASSEENWGEQFF; DNA: TGTGCCAGCAGTGAGGAGAATTGGGGTGAGCAGTTCTTC
D: .; V: TRBV11-2; J: TRBJ2-7; size: few; CDR3: CASSLDGEQYF; DNA: TGTGCCAGCAGCTTAGATGGCGAGCAGTACTTC
D: .; V: TRBV20-1; J: TRBJ2-2; size: .; CDR3: CSAPRVGTGELFF; DNA: TGCAGTGCACCCCGTGTCGGGACCGGGGAGCTGTTTTTT
D: TRBD2; V: TRBV12-3/TRBV12-4; J: TRBJ2-1; size: .; CDR3: CASSSGTSGSNEQFF; DNA: TGTGCCAGCAGTTCCGGGACTAGCGGGAGCAATGAGCAGTTCTTC
D: .; V: TRBV2; J: TRBJ2-2; size: few; CDR3: CASSEGQGLDTGELFF; DNA: TGTGCCAGCAGTGAAGGCCAGGGCCTGGACACCGGGGAGCTGTTTTTT
D: TRBD1; V: TRBV5-6; J: TRBJ2-7; size: few; CDR3: CASSATGTGYEQYF; DNA: TGTGCCAGCAGCGCTACCGGGACAGGCTACGAGCAGTACTTC
D: .; V: TRBV7-9; J: TRBJ1-2; size: .; CDR3: CTSSFPEDRRDYTF; DNA: TGTACCAGCAGCTTTCCGGAAGATAGGCGTGACTACACCTTC
D: TRBD1; V: TRBV19; J: TRBJ1-1; size: .; CDR3: CASSQGQYNTEAFF; DNA: TGTGCCAGTAGCCAGGGACAGTATAACACTGAAGCTTTCTTT
D: .; V: TRBV6-1; J: TRBJ2-7; size: .; CDR3: CASSEALPSYEQYF; DNA: TGTGCCAGCAGTGAAGCCCTACCATCCTACGAGCAGTACTTC
D: .; V: TRBV5-1; J: TRBJ1-1; size: once; CDR3: CASTIGSEAFF; DNA: TGCGCCAGCACTATCGGCTCTGAAGCTTTCTTT
D: .; V: TRBV19; J: TRBJ2-7; size: .; CDR3: CASSFSGLGGYEQYF; DNA: TGTGCCAGTAGCTTCTCCGGACTGGGAGGCTACGAGCAGTACTTC
D: TRBD2; V: TRBV6-4; J: TRBJ2-3; size: .; CDR3: CASSVERESDTQYF; DNA: TGTGCCAGCAGTGTGGAGCGGGAGTCCGATACGCAGTATTTT
D: TRBD2; V: TRBV12-5; J: TRBJ2-1; size: .; CDR3: CASGLAADNEQFF; DNA: TGTGCTAGTGGACTAGCGGCAGACAATGAGCAGTTCTTC
D: TRBD1; V: TRBV27; J: TRBJ1-1; size: .; CDR3: CASSYSTGRATEAFF; DNA: TGTGCCAGCAGTTATTCGACAGGGAGGGCCACTGAAGCTTTCTTT
D: TRBD1; V: TRBV7-9; J: TRBJ1-2; size: .; CDR3: CASSSNNRIPDRGTVGYTF; DNA: TGTGCCAGCAGCTCCAATAACCGTATCCCGGACAGGGGTACAGTTGGCTACACCTTC
D: .; V: TRBV19; J: TRBJ1-5; size: .; CDR3: CASSPFPRSRNQPQHF; DNA: TGTGCCAGTAGTCCATTCCCAAGGTCCCGTAATCAGCCCCAGCATTTT
D: .; V: TRBV6-5; J: TRBJ1-6; size: few; CDR3: CASSYTGRSSPLHF; DNA: TGTGCCAGCAGTTACACGGGGCGCAGTTCACCCCTCCACTTT
D: .; V: TRBV13; J: TRBJ1-3; size: few; CDR3: CASSLDPEDGRVTIYF; DNA: TGTGCCAGCAGCTTAGACCCGGAGGACGGCCGGGTCACCATATATTTT
D: .; V: TRBV16; J: TRBJ2-1; size: .; CDR3: CASNQIQIRYNEQFF; DNA: TGTGCCAGCAACCAAATCCAGATACGTTACAATGAGCAGTTCTTC
D: .; V: TRBV7-2; J: TRBJ2-3; size: few; CDR3: CASSLGVSWDTQYF; DNA: TGTGCCAGCAGCTTAGGGGTTAGTTGGGATACGCAGTATTTT
D: .; V: TRBV6-2/TRBV6-3; J: TRBJ2-4; size: .; CDR3: CASTERLKNIQYF; DNA: TGTGCCAGCACGGAGCGGCTCAAAAACATTCAGTACTTC